Listed here are 6 T cell receptor beta chains from one sample, sequenced in a study of T cell repertoires in cytomegalovirus infection. TCRdb used MiXCR to reprocess the reads, holding one entry per CDR3 protein. The table lists about 260,000 distinct CDR3 sequences, about 13% of them singletons, with about 10% in the top ten. The sequencing input was PBMCs. Every receptor here comes from a human donor in good health (CMV status not recorded). Some clones in this sample may be carry-over from other donors' samples.

Of note for this clonotype: A much larger clone lies one base from this, so it may be a read error. The rearrangement uses TRBV7-2 and TRBJ1-2; D remains unclear. The CDR3 length is 14 residues. V lost 3 bases and J lost 8, with 16 bases in between. CDR1 and CDR2 (germline): SGHTA, FQGNSA. The CDR3 region is CASSLDLRARGYTF. Written as DNA, the CDR3 is TGTGCCAGCAGCTTGGATCTGCGGGCGCGGGGCTACACCTTC.

The chain employs TRBV20-1 and TRBJ2-2, with 13 bases aligning to TRBD2. This CDR3 comprises 17 residues. From germline, CDR1 is DFQATT and CDR2 SNEGSKA (reference sequence). After removal of 0 bases from V and 6 bases from J, the junction contained 7 bases not matched to a gene. CDR3 sequence reads: CSARDLTSGGASGELFF. CDR3 coding DNA: TGCAGTGCTAGAGATCTTACTAGCGGGGGGGCCTCCGGGGAGCTGTTTTTT.

The count of this clonotype is one. V gene TRBV10-3 combines with J gene TRBJ2-7, with TRBD1 as a possible D gene (5 bases). V gave up 6 bases and J gave up 5 bases, with 14 bases separating them. CDR3 length: 13 residues. Germline values: CDR1 ENHRY, CDR2 SYGVKD. CDR3 loop: CAIRVQDNNEQYF. In DNA, the CDR3 is TGTGCCATCAGGGTACAGGACAACAACGAGCAGTACTTC.

This clonotype was seen ten or more times. V usage is TRBV19 and J usage is TRBJ2-4, with D perhaps TRBD2 (6 bases). The CDR3 totals 15 residues. Trimming stripped 4 bases from V and 2 bases from J, with 12 bases between. Germline V lookup: CDR1 LNHDA, CDR2 SQIVND (reference sequence). The DNA of the CDR3 is TGTGCCAGTAGTAGATCGGGACTCTCCAAAAACATTCAGTACTTC. Translating gives CASSRSGLSKNIQYF.

The table lists this clonotype with a count of one. This chain links TRBV28 with TRBJ1-1; D not resolved. CDR1 and CDR2 from the germline V gene are MDHEN and SYDVKM. This CDR3 is built from 12 residues. V lost 8 bases and J 11 bases, leaving 18 bases between the germline ends. The CDR3 region is CASSDPKLGAFF. The CDR3, as DNA: TGTGCCAGCTCGGACCCAAAACTGGGGGCTTTCTTT. Based on the CDR3 plus reference TRBV28 and TRBJ1-1, the full variable domain is DVKVTQSSRYLVKRTGEKVFLECVQDMDHENMFWYRQDPGLGLRLIYFSYDVKMKEKGDIPEGYSVSREKKERFSLILESASTNQTSMYLCASSDPKLGAFFGQGTRLTVV.

The chain couples TRBV20-1 to TRBJ2-5; 8 nucleotides line up with TRBD2. The CDR3 is 13 residues long. V trimming: 0 bases; J trimming: 5 bases; junction bases outside the gene matches: 2. Germline V gene data show CDR1 as DFQATT and CDR2 as SNEGSKA (reference sequence). The CDR3 DNA follows: TGCAGTGCTAGAGACTTAGCGGGGGAGACCCAGTACTTC. Residues: CSARDLAGETQYF.